What follows describes a single T cell receptor (beta chain). Its antigen is not known. The sample originates from a study of T cells in tumors after PD-1 blockade. Looking at the study overall: Excluded were patients with checkpoint blockade, immunosuppressants, or radiotherapy or other anti-cancer therapy within 4 weeks. Either cemiplimab 350 mg every 2 weeks or pembrolizumab 200 mg every 3 weeks was given. A subset received ongoing vismodegib 150 mg daily alongside anti-PD-1 therapy. Study findings and constraints: Some novel exhausted tumor clones appeared in pre-treatment blood, suggesting peripheral recruitment.

This CDR3 contains 14 residues. Trimming removed 6 bases from V and 0 bases from J, with 8 bases in between. Germline lookup yields CDR1 MNHEY and CDR2 SVGAGI. TCRdb's table, derived via immunoSEQ multiplex PCR, lists solely in-frame clones and lacks some. The sample yields 2,000 to 3,000 clones, approximately 70% seen once. Material: tumor tissue, obtained after anti-PD-1 treatment. The TCR comes from a human donor with basal cell carcinoma. The rearrangement joins TRBV6-5 to TRBJ1-4, with D possibly being TRBD1 (5 bases). The chain's CDR3 is CASRPGPTNEKLFF. The CDR3 region has the DNA TGTGCCAGCAGGCCGGGGCCAACTAATGAAAAACTGTTTTTT.